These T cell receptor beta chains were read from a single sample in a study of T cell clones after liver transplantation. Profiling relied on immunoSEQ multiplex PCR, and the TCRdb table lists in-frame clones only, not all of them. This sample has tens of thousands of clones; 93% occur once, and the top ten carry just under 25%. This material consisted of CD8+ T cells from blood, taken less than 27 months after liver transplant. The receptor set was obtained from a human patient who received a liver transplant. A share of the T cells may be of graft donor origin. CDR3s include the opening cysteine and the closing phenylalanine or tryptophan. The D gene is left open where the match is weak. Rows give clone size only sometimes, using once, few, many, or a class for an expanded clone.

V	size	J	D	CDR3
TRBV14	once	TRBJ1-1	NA	CASSQDFQETEAFF
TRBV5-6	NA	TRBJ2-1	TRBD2	CASSPGLAYNEQFF
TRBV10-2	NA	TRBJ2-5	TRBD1	CASSDSWGQFVETQYF
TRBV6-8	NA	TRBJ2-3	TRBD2	CASSYFRASGNTDTQYF
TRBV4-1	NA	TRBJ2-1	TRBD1	CASSQDGEGADNEQFF
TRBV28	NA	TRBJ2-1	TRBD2	CASSPGLAYEQFF
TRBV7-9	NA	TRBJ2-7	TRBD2	CASSPGRPSGMGRYEQYF
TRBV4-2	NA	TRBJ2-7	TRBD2	CASSPAPHLAGVSYEQYF
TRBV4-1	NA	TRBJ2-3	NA	CASSQDQIGFTDTQYF
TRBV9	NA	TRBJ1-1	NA	CASSRVTNTEAFF
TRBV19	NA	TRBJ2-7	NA	CASSIASGFSFEQYF
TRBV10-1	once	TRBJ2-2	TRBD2	CASSESKLAGNTGELFF
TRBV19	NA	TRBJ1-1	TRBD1	CASSPRDRGRNTEAFF
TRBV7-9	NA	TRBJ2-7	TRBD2	CASSLAPSGIYEQYF
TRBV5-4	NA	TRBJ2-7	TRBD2	CASRDEAGGRYEQYF
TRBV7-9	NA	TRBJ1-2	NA	CASSLIANYGYTF
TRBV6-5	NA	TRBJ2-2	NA	CASSYSGLSELFF
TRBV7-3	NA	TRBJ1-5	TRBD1	CASSSDGTGLLSAPAF
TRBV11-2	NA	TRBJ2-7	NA	CASSSDSYEQYF
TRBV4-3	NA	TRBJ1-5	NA	CASSQDFPSGPDQPQHF
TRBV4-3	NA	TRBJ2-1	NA	CASSQDGFRGPYNEQFF
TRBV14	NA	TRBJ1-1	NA	CASSQINLNTEAFF
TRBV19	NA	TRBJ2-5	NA	CASSIAGAGTQYF
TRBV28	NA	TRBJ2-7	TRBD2	CASSYGTNYEQYF
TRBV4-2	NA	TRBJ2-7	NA	CASSQVEGGDYEQYF
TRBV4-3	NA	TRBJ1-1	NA	CASSQDGTLPWTGTEAFF
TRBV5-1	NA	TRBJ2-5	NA	CASSLEGRTPVETQYF
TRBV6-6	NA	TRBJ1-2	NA	CASSYVGYGYTF
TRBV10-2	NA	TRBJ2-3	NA	CASYSPGLPGADTQYF
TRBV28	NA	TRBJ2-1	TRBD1	CASSTGDEQFF
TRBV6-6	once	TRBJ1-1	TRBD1	CASKQGAGMNTEAFF
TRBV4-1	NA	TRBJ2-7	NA	CASSQELAFSYEQYF
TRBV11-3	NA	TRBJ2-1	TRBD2	CASSSNFAGGPNEQFF
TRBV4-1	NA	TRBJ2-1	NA	CASSLRLDFSYNEQFF
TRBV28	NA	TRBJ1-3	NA	CASSFRMWGLSGNTIYF
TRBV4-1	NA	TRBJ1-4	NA	CASSQARANEKLFF
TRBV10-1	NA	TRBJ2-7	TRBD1	CASRGTGAAPIPYEQYF
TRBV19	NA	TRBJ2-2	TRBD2	CASSIVGGSTGELFF
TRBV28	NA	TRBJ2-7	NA	CASSLSGTVSYEQYF
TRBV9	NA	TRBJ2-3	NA	CASSVIVGDTDTQYF
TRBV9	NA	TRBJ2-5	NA	CASSARHWETQYF
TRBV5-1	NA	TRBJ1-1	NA	CASSLGDDAEAFF
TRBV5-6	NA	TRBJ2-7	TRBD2	CASSLGPTSGSFSYEQYF
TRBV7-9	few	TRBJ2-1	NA	CASRMGSETYNEQFF
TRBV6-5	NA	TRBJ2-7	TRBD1	CASNPGTAPYEQYF
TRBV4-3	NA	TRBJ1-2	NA	CASSQGLGGYTF
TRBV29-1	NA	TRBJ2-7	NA	CSVEGRFGEQYF
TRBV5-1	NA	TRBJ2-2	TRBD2	CASSLDPWTSGVAGELFF
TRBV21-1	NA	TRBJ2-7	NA	CASSSAGTRRYEQYF
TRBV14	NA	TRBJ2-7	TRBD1	CASSPRQGQGQYF
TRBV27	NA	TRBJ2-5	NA	CASSLSVGYSQETQYF
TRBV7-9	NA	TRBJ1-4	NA	CASSPGGGEREKLFF
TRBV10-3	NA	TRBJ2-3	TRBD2	CAISERTSGRTSDTQYF
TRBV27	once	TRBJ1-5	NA	CASSLSGVYQPQHF
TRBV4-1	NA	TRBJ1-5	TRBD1	CASSPRQGGQPQHF